The 32 T cell receptor beta chains presented below share a single source sample, sequenced in a study of cytomegalovirus exposure and HLA in healthy donors. PCR primers comprised 60 Vbeta and 13 Jbeta primers. The repertoire was sequenced with immunoSEQ multiplex PCR; TCRdb's copy has only in-frame clones and lacks some. The sample comprises some 130,000 clones, 75% to 90% of which are singletons, and about 8.6% rests with the top ten. The material sequenced was PBMCs. All receptors derive from a woman aged 50 to 60 in good health and CMV-seropositive.

Comments on this clone: Since a far larger clone is one base different, this is likely a read error. The chain combines TRBV11-3 with TRBJ2-2, with a possible D match to TRBD2 (6 bases). The CDR3 is made up of 13 amino acids. Germline assignment: CDR1 SGHNT and CDR2 YENEEA. The germline V and J ends were trimmed by 4 bases and 4 bases, with 7 bases remaining between them. The DNA for the CDR3 is TGTGCCAGCAGCTACGGGGGCACCGGGGAGCTGTTTTTT. Translating gives CASSYGGTGELFF.

The chain has TRBV4-3 and TRBJ1-2; 7 bases align to TRBD1. V was pared by 7 bases and J by 8 bases, with 4 bases of the junction left unmatched. Germline values: CDR1 LGHNA, CDR2 YSLEER. The CDR3 is 11 amino acids. CDR3 nucleotide sequence: TGCGCCAGCACAGGGGGATTCGGCTACACCTTC. As protein: CASTGGFGYTF.

This clone was detected only a few times. V gene TRBV5-1 combines with J gene TRBJ1-6, with 12 positions matching TRBD1. The V gene's germline CDR1 is SGHRS and CDR2 YFSETQ. This CDR3 has 17 amino acids. The V and J ends lost 3 bases and 10 bases, in that order; junction bases with no gene match: 11. The CDR3 sequence: CASSWGTGGGNSSPLHF. The DNA for the CDR3 is TGCGCCAGCAGCTGGGGGACAGGGGGCGGGAATTCATCACCCCTCCACTTT.

This clone came up once. The J gene is TRBJ1-5, the V gene TRBV30, with D possibly matching TRBD1 (5 bases). CDR1 is GTSNPN and CDR2 is SVGIG in the germline V gene (reference sequence). CDR3 length equals 17 residues. V lost 0 bases and J 0 bases, leaving 15 bases between the germline ends. The CDR3 sequence: CAWSVWGGKDSNQPQHF. As DNA, the CDR3 is TGTGCCTGGAGTGTCTGGGGGGGTAAGGATAGCAATCAGCCCCAGCATTTT.

This chain links TRBV9 with TRBJ2-1; 7 positions agree with TRBD2. Losses at the gene ends were 3 bases for V and 3 bases for J; bases not matched to a gene: 6. This CDR3 spans 15 amino acids. Per the germline V gene, CDR1 is SGDLS and CDR2 is YYNGEE. CDR3 sequence (DNA): TGTGCCAGCAGCGGGGGACTACCTGGCTACAATGAGCAGTTCTTC. This codes for CASSGGLPGYNEQFF.

The chain carries TRBV27 and TRBJ1-4; 10 nucleotides match TRBD1. The CDR3 totals 16 residues. Germline V lookup: CDR1 MNHEY, CDR2 SMNVEV (reference sequence). V dropped 3 bases and J dropped 5; count of bases not matched to a gene: 6. As DNA, the CDR3 is TGTGCCAGCAGTTTCAGGTGGGGACAGGGGAATGAAAAACTGTTTTTT. Encoded protein: CASSFRWGQGNEKLFF.

V and J are TRBV7-8 and TRBJ2-1, with unresolved D. Germline values: CDR1 SGHVS, CDR2 FQNEAQ. V was clipped by 4 bases and J by 0 bases, with 13 bases between them. This CDR3 is 16 amino acids long. The CDR3 DNA is TGTGCCAGCAGCTCTTATAGATTCGGCTCCTACAATGAGCAGTTCTTC. This translates into CASSSYRFGSYNEQFF. Filled out from reference TRBV7-8 and TRBJ2-1, the complete variable domain reads GAGVSQSPRYKVAKRGQDVALRCDPISGHVSLFWYQQALGQGPEFLTYFQNEAQLDKSGLPSDRFFAERPEGSVSTLKIQRTQQEDSAVYLCASSSYRFGSYNEQFFGPGTRLTVL.

This chain joins TRBV7-9 and TRBJ1-2, with D possibly matching TRBD1 (6 bases). Germline CDR1 and CDR2: SEHNR and FQNEAQ (reference sequence). V lost 5 bases to trimming and J lost 4 bases, with 20 bases between them. The CDR3 sequence is 16 residues long. The CDR3 nucleotides read TGTGCCAGCAGCCCAAACCCCCCAGGGGACGTCTATGGCTACACCTTC. It is translated as CASSPNPPGDVYGYTF.

The CDR3 nucleotides are TGTGCCAGCTCACCAAGGGGCCAAACTTACAATGAGCAGTTCTTC. Its translation is CASSPRGQTYNEQFF. The chain recombines TRBV18 with TRBJ2-1; D perhaps matches TRBD1 (5 bases). CDR1 and CDR2 from the germline V gene are KGHSH and LQKENI. This CDR3 is built from 15 residues. Deletions cut 2 bases from V and 4 bases from J, with 12 bases between. Based on the CDR3 plus reference TRBV18 and TRBJ2-1, the full variable domain is NAGVMQNPRHLVRRRGQEARLRCSPMKGHSHVYWYRQLPEEGLKFMVYLQKENIIDESGMPKERFSAEFPKEGPSILRIQQVVRGDSAAYFCASSPRGQTYNEQFFGPGTRLTVL.

This clone has a handful of counts. V usage is TRBV6-5 and J usage is TRBJ1-2; 7 bases agree with TRBD1. The CDR3 is made up of 14 amino acids. Trimming took 2 bases from V and 5 from J; bases not matched to a gene: 5. CDR1 is MNHEY and CDR2 is SVGAGI in the germline V gene. The CDR3 coding sequence is TGTGCCAGCAGTTACGACAGGGATTGGTATGGCTACACCTTC. It yields the protein CASSYDRDWYGYTF.

This clone was observed once. This sequence joins TRBV5-1 and TRBJ1-4; D is unresolved. The CDR3 loop spans 15 amino acids. Trimming stripped 0 bases from V and 0 bases from J, with 6 bases between. CDR1 and CDR2 (germline): SGHRS, YFSETQ. CDR3 amino acids: CASSLATTTNEKLFF. CDR3 DNA sequence: TGCGCCAGCAGCTTGGCGACAACAACTAATGAAAAACTGTTTTTT.

This sequence joins TRBV29-1 and TRBJ2-7, with 8 bases identical to TRBD2. The germline CDR1 and CDR2 sequences are SQVTM and ANQGSEA. The CDR3 consists of 14 residues. Losses at the gene ends were 7 bases for V and 4 bases for J; bases not matched to a gene: 12. Here the CDR3 DNA reads TGCAGCGCCGCCCAAGATAGCGGGACATACGAGCAGTACTTC. Translation: CSAAQDSGTYEQYF.

The V and J genes are TRBV19 and TRBJ1-2; D remains unclear. The CDR3 runs to 14 residues. Germline-derived CDR1 and CDR2 are LNHDA and SQIVND (reference sequence). Trimming removed 6 bases from V and 5 bases from J, with 16 bases in between. CDR3 sequence: CASRARGRKYGYTF. In DNA, the CDR3 is TGTGCCAGTAGGGCACGCGGAAGAAAATATGGCTACACCTTC.

This chain joins TRBV10-3 and TRBJ1-2; the match to TRBD1 covers 7 bases. Germline V gives CDR1 ENHRY, CDR2 SYGVKD. This CDR3 has 15 residues. The V segment lost 4 bases and the J segment 3 bases; nucleotides outside the gene matches: 8. The CDR3 is CAISGTTGPYYGYTF. CDR3 sequence (DNA): TGTGCCATCAGTGGTACGACAGGGCCCTACTATGGCTACACCTTC.

The chain recombines TRBV30 with TRBJ2-5, with D possibly matching TRBD1 (5 bases). The ends were cut back, 2 bases at V and 1 base at J, with 23 bases in the middle. The CDR3 extends over 18 amino acids. Germline V CDR1 and CDR2: GTSNPN, SVGIG (reference sequence). CDR3 region: CAWSPRRPRQTTQETQYF. Here the CDR3 DNA reads TGTGCCTGGAGTCCCCGACGCCCCAGACAGACCACCCAAGAGACCCAGTACTTC. The complete variable domain, with remaining parts taken from reference TRBV30 and TRBJ2-5, reads SQTIHQWPATLVQPVGSPLSLECTVEGTSNPNLYWYRQAAGRGLQLLFYSVGIGQISSEVPQNLSASRPQDRQFILSSKKLLLSDSGFYLCAWSPRRPRQTTQETQYFGPGTRLLVL.

The chain employs TRBV7-3 and TRBJ2-5; 9 positions match TRBD2. V lost 5 bases, J lost 5 bases, and 6 bases stayed unmatched. CDR3 length: 14 amino acids. CDR1 is SGHTA and CDR2 is FQGTGA in the germline V gene. The CDR3 region is CASSIAGASETQYF. The DNA of the CDR3 is TGTGCCAGCAGCATAGCGGGGGCGTCGGAGACCCAGTACTTC.

The chain uses TRBV6-5 and TRBJ1-5; 9 bases map to TRBD1. The ends lost 5 bases at V and 7 bases at J; junction bases unmatched: 9. The CDR3 spans 15 residues. Germline V lookup: CDR1 MNHEY, CDR2 SVGAGI. The CDR3 region is CASSTQGAGSQPQHF. CDR3 coding DNA: TGTGCCAGCAGTACACAGGGGGCCGGGAGCCAGCCCCAGCATTTT.

V and J are TRBV4-1 and TRBJ2-2; maybe TRBD2 (6 bases). Trimming cost V 2 bases and J 0 bases, with 10 bases left between them. This CDR3 region has 16 residues. Per the germline V gene, CDR1 is MGHRA and CDR2 is YSYEKL. In nucleotides, the CDR3 is TGCGCCAGCAGCCAAAGACCGGGGGCGAACACCGGGGAGCTGTTTTTT. This gives the protein CASSQRPGANTGELFF.

The chain couples TRBV6-6 to TRBJ1-2; perhaps TRBD1 as D (5 bases). CDR1 and CDR2 from the germline V gene are MNHNY and SVGAGI (reference sequence). The CDR3 has 14 residues. Trimming cost V 2 bases and J 4 bases, with 11 bases left between them. The CDR3 region is CASSYDSLAYGYTF. CDR3 DNA: TGTGCCAGCAGTTACGACAGTCTTGCCTATGGCTACACCTTC.

The rearrangement links TRBV29-1 to TRBJ2-7, with 9 nucleotides matching TRBD1. This CDR3 contains 16 residues. Per germline, CDR1 SQVTM and CDR2 ANQGSEA. The V and J ends lost 2 bases and 2 bases, in that order; junction bases with no gene match: 10. The CDR3 spells CSVEWVTGQGTYEQYF. The CDR3 DNA reads TGCAGCGTTGAATGGGTTACGGGACAGGGTACCTACGAGCAGTACTTC.

The chain carries TRBV7-3 and TRBJ2-5; D might be TRBD2 (7 bases). V shed 5 bases and J shed 5 bases, with 18 bases lying between them. This CDR3 comprises 15 residues. Germline lookup yields CDR1 SGHTA and CDR2 FQGTGA. The CDR3 DNA sequence: TGTGCCAGCAGCCTTCTAGGGGGGGGGCTGGAGACCCAGTACTTC. This codes for CASSLLGGGLETQYF.

The CDR3 DNA reads as TGCGCCAGCAGCCGAGGACTAGCGGGAGAGTTCGACGAGCAGTACTTC. Its translation: CASSRGLAGEFDEQYF. The chain couples TRBV4-1 to TRBJ2-7; 13 positions match TRBD2. In germline, CDR1 is MGHRA, CDR2 YSYEKL. Trimming removed 4 bases from V and 5 bases from J; junction bases left unmatched: 8. The CDR3 sequence is 16 residues long.

This chain uses TRBV6-5 with TRBJ2-3, with a possible D match to TRBD1 (6 bases). The CDR3 is 15 amino acids. With 6 bases removed from V and 2 bases from J, the gap between germline ends came to 15 bases. Germline V gives CDR1 MNHEY, CDR2 SVGAGI. CDR3: CASRGTGHLTDTQYF. The CDR3 DNA reads as TGTGCCAGCAGGGGCACGGGACACCTCACAGATACGCAGTATTTT.

The sample holds a few counts of this clone. The chain couples TRBV30 to TRBJ1-1; 7 positions agree with TRBD1. Germline V gene lookup returns CDR1 GTSNPN and CDR2 SVGIG (reference sequence). Losses at the gene ends were 3 bases for V and 1 base for J; bases not matched to a gene: 11. The CDR3 spans 16 residues. CDR3 residues: CAWRAPLGGRNTEAFF. CDR3 DNA sequence: TGTGCCTGGAGGGCCCCTCTAGGGGGCCGGAACACTGAAGCTTTCTTT.

The chain has TRBV5-1 and TRBJ1-1, with a tentative D call TRBD1 (5 bases). This CDR3 has 13 residues. Germline V gene lookup returns CDR1 SGHRS and CDR2 YFSETQ. Deletions cut 0 bases from V and 7 bases from J, with 10 bases between. CDR3 sequence reads: CASSLVGEGEAFF. The CDR3 region has the DNA TGCGCCAGCAGCTTGGTGGGGGAGGGTGAAGCTTTCTTT.

The chain is built from TRBV4-3 and TRBJ2-5; D remains unclear. The CDR3 has 14 residues. V was pared by 0 bases and J by 11 bases, with 16 bases between. Germline-derived CDR1 and CDR2 are LGHNA and YSLEER. CDR3 DNA: TGCGCCAGCAGCCAAGATTTATCGGGTATGGAGCAGTACTTC. Its translation: CASSQDLSGMEQYF.

The chain recombines TRBV19 with TRBJ2-7, with 10 bases lining up with TRBD2. The germline CDR1 and CDR2 sequences are LNHDA and SQIVND (reference sequence). Unmatched junction bases numbered 2, after V lost 3 bases and J lost 3 bases. The CDR3 loop spans 14 amino acids. CDR3 sequence reads: CASSMASGSYEQYF. The DNA of the CDR3 is TGTGCCAGTAGTATGGCTAGCGGGAGCTACGAGCAGTACTTC.

The genes are TRBV4-2 and TRBJ2-5; a possible D gene is TRBD2 (6 bases). The CDR3 runs to 17 residues. CDR1 is LGHNA, CDR2 YNFKEQ, per germline. V lost 4 bases to trimming and J lost 3 bases, with 21 bases between them. CDR3 residues: CASSPPRNSGGEETQYF. In nucleotides, the CDR3 is TGTGCCAGCAGCCCTCCCCGGAATAGCGGCGGTGAAGAGACCCAGTACTTC.

V is TRBV6-5 and J is TRBJ2-1; the D is unclear. The germline CDR1 and CDR2 sequences are MNHEY and SVGAGI. The CDR3 totals 13 residues. With 8 bases removed from V and 12 bases from J, the gap between germline ends came to 20 bases. As DNA, the CDR3 is TGTGCCAGCCGCGACCCCAGGTCGGCGAGGCAGTTCTTC. Translated: CASRDPRSARQFF.

V usage is TRBV5-1 and J usage is TRBJ1-3, with D possibly being TRBD1 (6 bases). Germline assignment: CDR1 SGHRS and CDR2 YFSETQ. The ends were cut back, 4 bases at V and 2 bases at J, with 16 bases in the middle. The CDR3 extends over 16 amino acids. The CDR3 loop reads CASSLQPGTTGNTIYF. Here the CDR3 DNA reads TGCGCCAGCAGCCTGCAACCCGGGACAACTGGAAACACCATATATTTT. Full variable domain (rest looked up from reference TRBV5-1 and TRBJ1-3): KAGVTQTPRYLIKTRGQQVTLSCSPISGHRSVSWYQQTPGQGLQFLFEYFSETQRNKGNFPGRFSGRQFSNSRSEMNVSTLELGDSALYLCASSLQPGTTGNTIYFGEGSWLTVV.

CDR3 protein: CASSVQRGTDTQYF. The CDR3 DNA sequence: TGTGCCAGCAGTGTCCAGCGGGGCACAGATACGCAGTATTTT. This chain joins TRBV2 and TRBJ2-3; tentative D call: TRBD2 (6 bases). Germline V gene sequence: CDR1 SNHLY, CDR2 FYNNEI. This CDR3 comprises 14 residues. Trimming took off 4 bases at V and 1 base at J, with 9 bases between the two ends.

V and J are TRBV5-4 and TRBJ2-5; a weak D match, TRBD1 (5 bases). Trimming removed 4 bases from V and 5 bases from J, with 18 bases in between. The length of the CDR3 is 15 residues. The germline CDR1 and CDR2 sequences are SGHNT and YYREEE (reference sequence). The CDR3 DNA follows: TGTGCCAGCAGCCCCCGGGTTGATGCAGGGGAGACCCAGTACTTC. Translated: CASSPRVDAGETQYF.